This T cell receptor (beta chain) is drawn from a study of blood T cell repertoires in COVID-19. Study information: There were acute and convalescent COVID-19 samples, and they came from the United States, Italy and Spain. Sample material is recorded as cDNA or gDNA derived from T cells, B-cell-depleted T cells, or PBMCs.

With 4 bases removed from V and 7 bases from J, the gap between germline ends came to 18 bases. This CDR3 is 16 amino acids long. CDR1 SGHRS and CDR2 YFSETQ come from the germline V gene. This clone was detected once. In the original workflow: For nucleated cells, counts were estimated from reference gene primer amplification. TCRdb's table, derived via immunoSEQ multiplex PCR, lists solely in-frame clones and lacks some. The V and J calls and clone size come from that table; D and trimming were worked out from the DNA. The sample lists 250,000 or so clones, approximately 90% seen once, with around 0.98% in the top ten.

The V and J genes are TRBV5-1 and TRBJ1-6; weak D call: TRBD1 (5 bases). The receptor comes from a woman aged 40 to 55 who had recovered from COVID-19. The sample consisted of peripheral blood. CDR3: CASSAGPGVGNSPLHF. In nucleotides, the CDR3 is TGCGCCAGCAGCGCCGGACCGGGGGTGGGGAATTCACCCCTCCACTTT.